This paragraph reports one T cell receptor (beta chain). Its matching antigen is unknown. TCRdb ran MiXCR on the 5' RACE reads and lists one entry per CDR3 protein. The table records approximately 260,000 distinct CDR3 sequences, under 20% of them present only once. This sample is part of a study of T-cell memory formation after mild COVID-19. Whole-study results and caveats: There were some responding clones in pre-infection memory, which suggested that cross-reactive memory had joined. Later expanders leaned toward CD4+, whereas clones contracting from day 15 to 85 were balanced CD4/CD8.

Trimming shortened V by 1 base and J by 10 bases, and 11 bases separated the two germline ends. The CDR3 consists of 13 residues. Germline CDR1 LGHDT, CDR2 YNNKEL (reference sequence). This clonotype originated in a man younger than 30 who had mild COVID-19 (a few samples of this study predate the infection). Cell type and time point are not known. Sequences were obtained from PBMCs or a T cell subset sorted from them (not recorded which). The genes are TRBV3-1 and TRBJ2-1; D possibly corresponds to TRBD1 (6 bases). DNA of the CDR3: TGTGCCAGCAGCCAAGTGGGGGCGAGGGAGCAGTTCTTC. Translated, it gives CASSQVGAREQFF.